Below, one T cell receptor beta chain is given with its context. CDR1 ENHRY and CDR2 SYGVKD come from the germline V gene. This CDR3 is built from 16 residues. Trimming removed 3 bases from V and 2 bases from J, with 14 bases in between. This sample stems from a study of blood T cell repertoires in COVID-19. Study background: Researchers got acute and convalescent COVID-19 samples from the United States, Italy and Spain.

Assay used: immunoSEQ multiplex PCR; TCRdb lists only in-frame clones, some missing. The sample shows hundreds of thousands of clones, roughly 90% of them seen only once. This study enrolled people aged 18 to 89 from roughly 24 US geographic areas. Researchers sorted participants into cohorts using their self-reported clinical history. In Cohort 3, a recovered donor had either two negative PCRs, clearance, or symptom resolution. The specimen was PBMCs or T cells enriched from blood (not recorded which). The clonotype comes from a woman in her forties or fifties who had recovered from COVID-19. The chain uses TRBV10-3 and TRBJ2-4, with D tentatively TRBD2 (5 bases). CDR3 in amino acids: CAISDPARVTKNIQYF. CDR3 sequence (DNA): TGTGCCATCAGTGATCCCGCGAGGGTTACCAAAAACATTCAGTACTTC.